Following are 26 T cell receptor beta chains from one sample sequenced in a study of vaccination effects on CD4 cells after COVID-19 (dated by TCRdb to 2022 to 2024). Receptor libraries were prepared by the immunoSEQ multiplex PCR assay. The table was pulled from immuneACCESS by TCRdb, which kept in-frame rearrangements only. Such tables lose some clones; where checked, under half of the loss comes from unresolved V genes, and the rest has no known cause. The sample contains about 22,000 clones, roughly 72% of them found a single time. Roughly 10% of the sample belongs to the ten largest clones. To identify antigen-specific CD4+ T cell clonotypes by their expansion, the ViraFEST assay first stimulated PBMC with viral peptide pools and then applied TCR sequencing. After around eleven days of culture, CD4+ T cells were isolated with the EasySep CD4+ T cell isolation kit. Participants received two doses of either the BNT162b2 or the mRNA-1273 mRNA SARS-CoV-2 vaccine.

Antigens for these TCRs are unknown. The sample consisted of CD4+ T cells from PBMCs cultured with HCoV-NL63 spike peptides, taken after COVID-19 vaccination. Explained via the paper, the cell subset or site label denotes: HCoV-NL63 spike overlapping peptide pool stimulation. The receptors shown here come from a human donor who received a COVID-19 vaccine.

The CDR3 spells CASSALERDGNEQFF. CDR3 DNA: TGTGCCAGCAGCGCCCTAGAGCGGGATGGGAATGAGCAGTTCTTC. The V and J genes are TRBV5-4 and TRBJ2-1; the match to TRBD2 covers 7 bases. Looked up from germline, CDR1 is SGHNT and CDR2 is YYREEE (reference sequence). The CDR3 is 15 amino acids. V lost 4 bases to trimming and J lost 7 bases; unmatched junction nucleotides: 11.

The CDR3 protein is CASSPRVGASYNEQFF. DNA for the CDR3: TGTGCCAGCAGCCCCAGGGTGGGGGCCTCCTACAATGAGCAGTTCTTC. The chain is built from TRBV7-6 and TRBJ2-1, with D perhaps TRBD1 (6 bases). V lost 5 bases, J lost 0 bases, and 14 bases lay in between. The CDR3 has 16 amino acids. Germline values: CDR1 SGHVS, CDR2 FNYEAQ. The whole variable domain, filled in from reference TRBV7-6 and TRBJ2-1, reads GAGVSQSPRYKVTKRGQDVALRCDPISGHVSLYWYRQALGQGPEFLTYFNYEAQQDKSGLPNDRFSAERPEGSISTLTIQRTEQRDSAMYRCASSPRVGASYNEQFFGPGTRLTVL.

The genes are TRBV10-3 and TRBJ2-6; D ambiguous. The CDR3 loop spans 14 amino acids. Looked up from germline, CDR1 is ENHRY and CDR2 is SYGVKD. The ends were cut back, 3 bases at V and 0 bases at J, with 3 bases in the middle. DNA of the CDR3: TGTGCCATCAGTGATCCCTCTGGGGCCAACGTCCTGACTTTC. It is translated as CAISDPSGANVLTF.

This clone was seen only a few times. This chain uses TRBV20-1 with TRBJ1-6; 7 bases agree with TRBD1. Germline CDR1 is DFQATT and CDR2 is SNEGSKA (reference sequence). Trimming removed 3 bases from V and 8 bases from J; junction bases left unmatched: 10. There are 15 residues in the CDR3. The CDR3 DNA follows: TGCAGTGCTAGTGGAGGAGGAGGGGGCGATTCACCCCTCCACTTT. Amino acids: CSASGGGGGDSPLHF.

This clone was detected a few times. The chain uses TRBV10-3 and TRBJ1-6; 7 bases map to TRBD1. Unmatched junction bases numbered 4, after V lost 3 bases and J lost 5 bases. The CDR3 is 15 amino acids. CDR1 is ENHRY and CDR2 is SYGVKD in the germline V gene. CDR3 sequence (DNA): TGTGCCATCAGTGATTCCGGGACAGATAATTCACCCCTCCACTTT. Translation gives CAISDSGTDNSPLHF.

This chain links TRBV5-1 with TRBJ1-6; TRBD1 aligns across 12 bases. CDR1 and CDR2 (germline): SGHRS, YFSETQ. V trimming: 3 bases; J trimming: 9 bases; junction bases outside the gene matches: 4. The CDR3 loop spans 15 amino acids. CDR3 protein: CASSWGQGASSPLHF. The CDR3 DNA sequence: TGCGCCAGCAGCTGGGGACAGGGGGCCTCTTCACCCCTCCACTTT.

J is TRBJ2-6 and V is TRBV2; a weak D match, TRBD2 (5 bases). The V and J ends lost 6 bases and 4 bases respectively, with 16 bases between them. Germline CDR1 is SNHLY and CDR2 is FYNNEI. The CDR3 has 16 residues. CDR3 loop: CASRGGVTSGANVLTF. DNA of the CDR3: TGTGCCAGCAGAGGAGGAGTCACGAGCGGGGCCAACGTCCTGACTTTC.

The CDR3, as DNA: TGCAGTGCTAGTGGGCTTGGCAGGGGCCAAGAGACCCAGTACTTC. Residues: CSASGLGRGQETQYF. V is TRBV20-1 and J is TRBJ2-5, with D possibly TRBD1 on 6 matching bases. This CDR3 contains 15 residues. V was shortened by 3 bases and J by 1 base, with 15 bases between the two germline ends. The germline V gene encodes CDR1 DFQATT and CDR2 SNEGSKA (reference sequence).

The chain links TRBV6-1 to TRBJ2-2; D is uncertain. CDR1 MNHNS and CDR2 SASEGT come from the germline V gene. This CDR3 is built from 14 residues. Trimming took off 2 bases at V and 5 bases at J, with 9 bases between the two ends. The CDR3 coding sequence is TGTGCCAGCAGTGAAACGGGCCGGACCGGGGAGCTGTTTTTT. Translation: CASSETGRTGELFF.

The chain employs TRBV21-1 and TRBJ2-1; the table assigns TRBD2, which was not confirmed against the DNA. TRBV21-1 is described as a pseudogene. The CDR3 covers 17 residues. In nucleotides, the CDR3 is TGTGCCAGCATAACCGGGGGACTAGCGGCCACCTACAATGAGCAGTTCTTC. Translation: CASITGGLAATYNEQFF.

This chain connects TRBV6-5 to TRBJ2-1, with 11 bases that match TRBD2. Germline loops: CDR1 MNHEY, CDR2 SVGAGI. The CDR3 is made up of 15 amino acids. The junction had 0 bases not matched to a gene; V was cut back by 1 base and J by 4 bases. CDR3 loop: CASSYLAGGYNEQFF. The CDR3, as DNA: TGTGCCAGCAGTTACTTAGCGGGGGGGTACAATGAGCAGTTCTTC.

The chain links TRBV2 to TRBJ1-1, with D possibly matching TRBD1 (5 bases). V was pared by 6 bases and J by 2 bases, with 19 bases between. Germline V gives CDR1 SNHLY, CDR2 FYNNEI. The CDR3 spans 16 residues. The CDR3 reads CASSRPTDGLNTEAFF. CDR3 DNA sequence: TGTGCCAGCAGCCGCCCGACAGACGGGCTTAACACTGAAGCTTTCTTT.

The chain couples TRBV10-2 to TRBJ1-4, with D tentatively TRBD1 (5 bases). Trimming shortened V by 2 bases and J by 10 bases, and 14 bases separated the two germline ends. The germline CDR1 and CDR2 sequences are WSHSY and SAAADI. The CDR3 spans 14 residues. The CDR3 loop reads CASSEEQESGKLFF. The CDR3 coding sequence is TGCGCCAGCAGTGAGGAACAGGAGAGCGGAAAACTGTTTTTT.

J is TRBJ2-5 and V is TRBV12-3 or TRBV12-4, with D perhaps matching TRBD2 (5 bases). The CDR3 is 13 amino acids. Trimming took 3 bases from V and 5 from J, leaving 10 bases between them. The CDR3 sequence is CASSFSGKETQYF. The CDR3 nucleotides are TGTGCCAGCAGTTTCTCGGGAAAGGAGACCCAGTACTTC.

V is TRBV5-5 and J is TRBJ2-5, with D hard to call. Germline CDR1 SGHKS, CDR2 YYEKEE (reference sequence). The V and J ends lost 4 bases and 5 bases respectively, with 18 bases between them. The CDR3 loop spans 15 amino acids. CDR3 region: CASSQEITIRETQYF. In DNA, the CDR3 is TGTGCCAGCAGCCAAGAAATCACGATTCGGGAGACCCAGTACTTC.

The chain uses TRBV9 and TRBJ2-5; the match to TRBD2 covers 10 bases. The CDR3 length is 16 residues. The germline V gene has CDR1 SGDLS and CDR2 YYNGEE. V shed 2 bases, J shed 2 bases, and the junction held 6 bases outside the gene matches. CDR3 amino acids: CASSVSGGAGQETQYF. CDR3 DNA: TGTGCCAGCAGCGTGAGCGGGGGGGCAGGGCAAGAGACCCAGTACTTC.

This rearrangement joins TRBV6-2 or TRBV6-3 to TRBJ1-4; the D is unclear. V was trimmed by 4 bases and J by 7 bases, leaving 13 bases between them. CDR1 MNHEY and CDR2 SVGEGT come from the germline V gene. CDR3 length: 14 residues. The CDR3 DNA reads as TGTGCCAGCAGTTTGGTGACTTCCTTTGAAAAACTGTTTTTT. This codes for CASSLVTSFEKLFF.

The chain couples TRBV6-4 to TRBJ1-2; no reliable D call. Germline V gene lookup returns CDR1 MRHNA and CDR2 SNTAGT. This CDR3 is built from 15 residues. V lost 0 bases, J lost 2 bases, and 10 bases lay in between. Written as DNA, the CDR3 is TGTGCCAGCAGTGACTCATTTTGGGGAAACTATGGCTACACCTTC. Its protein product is CASSDSFWGNYGYTF.

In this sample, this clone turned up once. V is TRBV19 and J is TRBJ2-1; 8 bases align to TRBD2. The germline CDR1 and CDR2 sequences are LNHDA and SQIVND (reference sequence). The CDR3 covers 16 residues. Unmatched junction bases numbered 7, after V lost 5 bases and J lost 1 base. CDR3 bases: TGTGCCAGTAGTCTCCCCGGGGGGGGGTCCTACAATGAGCAGTTCTTC. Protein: CASSLPGGGSYNEQFF. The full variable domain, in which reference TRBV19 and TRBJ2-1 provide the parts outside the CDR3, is DGGITQSPKYLFRKEGQNVTLSCEQNLNHDAMYWYRQDPGQGLRLIYYSQIVNDFQKGDIAEGYSVSREKKESFPLTVTSAQKNPTAFYLCASSLPGGGSYNEQFFGPGTRLTVL.

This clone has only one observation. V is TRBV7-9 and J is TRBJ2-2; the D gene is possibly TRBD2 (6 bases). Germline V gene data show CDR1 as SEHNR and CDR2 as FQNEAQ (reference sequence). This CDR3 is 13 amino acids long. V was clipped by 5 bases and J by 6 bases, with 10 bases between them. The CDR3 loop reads CASSGGVPGELFF. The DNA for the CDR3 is TGTGCCAGCAGCGGAGGGGTGCCCGGGGAGCTGTTTTTT.

The CDR3, as DNA: TGTGCCAGCAGCGCCCGAGGGACAGGGGGGATTAAGGAACAGTACTTC. Translating it yields CASSARGTGGIKEQYF. The gene calls are TRBV13 and TRBJ2-7, with 11 bases that match TRBD1. V dropped 5 bases and J dropped 10; count of bases not matched to a gene: 16. This CDR3 spans 16 amino acids. Germline V lookup: CDR1 PRHDT, CDR2 FYEKMQ (reference sequence).

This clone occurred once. The CDR3 reads CASSTWRGETQYF. The CDR3 coding sequence is TGTGCCAGCAGCACTTGGCGGGGAGAGACCCAGTACTTC. The chain carries TRBV11-3 and TRBJ2-5, with TRBD2 as a possible D gene (6 bases). The germline V gene encodes CDR1 SGHNT and CDR2 YENEEA. V lost 5 bases to trimming and J lost 4 bases, with 11 bases between them. The length of the CDR3 is 13 residues.

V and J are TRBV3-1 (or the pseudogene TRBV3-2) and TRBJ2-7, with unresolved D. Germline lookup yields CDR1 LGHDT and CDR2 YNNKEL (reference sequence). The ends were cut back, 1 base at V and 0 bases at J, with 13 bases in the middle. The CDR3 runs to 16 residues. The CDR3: CASSQARPQSSYEQYF. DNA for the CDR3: TGTGCCAGCAGCCAAGCTCGGCCGCAGAGCTCCTACGAGCAGTACTTC.

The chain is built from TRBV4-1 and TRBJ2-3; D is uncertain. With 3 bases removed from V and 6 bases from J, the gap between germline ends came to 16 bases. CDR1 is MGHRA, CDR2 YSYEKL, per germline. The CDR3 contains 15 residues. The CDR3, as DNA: TGCGCCAGCAGCCAGTACCCCACAGTTGGGGATACGCAGTATTTT. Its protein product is CASSQYPTVGDTQYF.

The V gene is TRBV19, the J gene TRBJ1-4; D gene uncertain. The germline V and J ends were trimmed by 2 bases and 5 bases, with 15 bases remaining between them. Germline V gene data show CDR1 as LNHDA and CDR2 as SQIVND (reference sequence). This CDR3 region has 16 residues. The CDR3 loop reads CASSIPLTRRNEKLFF. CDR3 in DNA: TGTGCCAGTAGTATACCCCTGACACGAAGAAATGAAAAACTGTTTTTT.

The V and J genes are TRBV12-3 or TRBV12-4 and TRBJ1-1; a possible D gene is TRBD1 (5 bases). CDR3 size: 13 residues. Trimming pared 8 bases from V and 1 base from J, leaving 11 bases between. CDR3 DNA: TGTGCCAGCGCCGGGACGGCGAACACTGAAGCTTTCTTT. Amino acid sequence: CASAGTANTEAFF.